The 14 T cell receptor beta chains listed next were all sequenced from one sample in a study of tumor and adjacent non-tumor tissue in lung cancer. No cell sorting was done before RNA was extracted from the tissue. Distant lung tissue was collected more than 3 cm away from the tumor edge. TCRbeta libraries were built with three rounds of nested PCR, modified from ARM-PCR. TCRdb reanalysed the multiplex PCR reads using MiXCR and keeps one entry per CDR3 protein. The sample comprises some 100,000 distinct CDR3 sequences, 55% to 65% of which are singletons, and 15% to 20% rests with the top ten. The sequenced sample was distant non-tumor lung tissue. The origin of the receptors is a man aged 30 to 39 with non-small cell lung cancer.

The CDR3 loop reads CSVEVDGMNTEAFF. For the CDR3, the DNA is TGCAGCGTTGAAGTAGATGGGATGAACACTGAAGCTTTCTTT. The rearrangement uses TRBV29-1 and TRBJ1-1; no clear D. The germline CDR1 and CDR2 sequences are SQVTM and ANQGSEA. The CDR3 has 14 amino acids. V lost 1 base and J lost 0, with 9 bases in between.

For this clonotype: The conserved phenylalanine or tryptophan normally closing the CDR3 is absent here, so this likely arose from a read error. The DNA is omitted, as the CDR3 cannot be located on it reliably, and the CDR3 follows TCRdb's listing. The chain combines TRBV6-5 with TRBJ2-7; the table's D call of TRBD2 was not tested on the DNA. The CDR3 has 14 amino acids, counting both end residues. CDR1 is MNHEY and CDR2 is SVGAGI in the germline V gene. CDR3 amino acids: CASKMTYSGWEYYL.

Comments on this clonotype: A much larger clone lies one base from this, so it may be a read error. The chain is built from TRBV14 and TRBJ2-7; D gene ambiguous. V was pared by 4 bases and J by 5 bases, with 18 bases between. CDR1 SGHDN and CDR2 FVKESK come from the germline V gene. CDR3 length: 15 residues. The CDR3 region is CASSRLNTAVDEQYF. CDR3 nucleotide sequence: TGTGCCAGCAGCCGCCTCAATACCGCGGTCGACGAGCAGTACTTC.

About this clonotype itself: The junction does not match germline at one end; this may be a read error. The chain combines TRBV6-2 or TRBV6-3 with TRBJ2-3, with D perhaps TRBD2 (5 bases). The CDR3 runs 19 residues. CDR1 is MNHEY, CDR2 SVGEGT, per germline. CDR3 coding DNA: TGTGCCAGCAGTTACCGCATTGAAGTGAATGACGGGGTAACAGTTACGCAGTATTTT. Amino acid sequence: CASSYRIEVNDGVTVTQYF.

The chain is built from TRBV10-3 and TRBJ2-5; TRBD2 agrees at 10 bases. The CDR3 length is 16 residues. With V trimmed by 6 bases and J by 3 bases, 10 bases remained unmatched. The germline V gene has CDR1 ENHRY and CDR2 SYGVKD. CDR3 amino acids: CAIRGGGLAEEETQYF. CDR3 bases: TGTGCCATCAGGGGTGGCGGACTAGCGGAGGAAGAGACCCAGTACTTC.

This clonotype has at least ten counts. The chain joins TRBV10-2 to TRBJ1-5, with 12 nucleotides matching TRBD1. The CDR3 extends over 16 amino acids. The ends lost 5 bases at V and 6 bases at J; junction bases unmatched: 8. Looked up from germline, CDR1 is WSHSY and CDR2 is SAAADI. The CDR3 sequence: CASSSGTGGGSQPQHF. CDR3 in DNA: TGCGCCAGCAGTTCAGGGACAGGGGGCGGAAGTCAGCCCCAGCATTTT.

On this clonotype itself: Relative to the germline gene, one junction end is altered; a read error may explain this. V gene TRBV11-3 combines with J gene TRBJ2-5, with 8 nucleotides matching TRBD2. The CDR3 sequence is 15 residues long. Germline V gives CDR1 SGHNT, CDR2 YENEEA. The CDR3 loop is CGSSLEAGVQETQYF. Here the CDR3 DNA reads TGTGGCAGCAGCTTAGAAGCGGGAGTGCAAGAGACTCAGTACTTC. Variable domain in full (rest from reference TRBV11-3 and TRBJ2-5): EAGVVQSPRYKIIEKKQPVAFWCNPISGHNTLYWYLQNLGQGPELLIRYENEEAVDDSQLPKDRFSAERLKGVDSTLKIQPAELGDSAVYLCGSSLEAGVQETQYFGPGTRLLVL.

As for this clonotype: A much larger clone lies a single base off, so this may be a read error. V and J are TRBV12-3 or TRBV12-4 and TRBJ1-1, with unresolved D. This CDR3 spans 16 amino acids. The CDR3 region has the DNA TGTGCCAGCAGCCATGGGTTCAGATCCTCGAACACTGACGCTTTCTTT. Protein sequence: CASSHGFRSSNTDAFF.

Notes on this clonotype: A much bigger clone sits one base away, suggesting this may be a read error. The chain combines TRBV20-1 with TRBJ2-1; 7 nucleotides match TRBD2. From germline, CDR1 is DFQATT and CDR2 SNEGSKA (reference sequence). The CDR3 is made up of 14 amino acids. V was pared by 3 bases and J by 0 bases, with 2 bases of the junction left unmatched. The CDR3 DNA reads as TGCAGTGCTAGCGGGGGGATCTCCTACAATGAGCAGTTCTTC. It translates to CSASGGISYNEQFF.

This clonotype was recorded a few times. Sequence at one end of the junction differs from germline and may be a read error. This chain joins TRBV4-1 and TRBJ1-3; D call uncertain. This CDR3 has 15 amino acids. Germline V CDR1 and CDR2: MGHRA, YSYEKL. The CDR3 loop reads CASSQDRSSGITIYF. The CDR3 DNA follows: TGCGCCAGCAGCCAAGACAGGAGCTCTGGAATCACCATATATTTT.

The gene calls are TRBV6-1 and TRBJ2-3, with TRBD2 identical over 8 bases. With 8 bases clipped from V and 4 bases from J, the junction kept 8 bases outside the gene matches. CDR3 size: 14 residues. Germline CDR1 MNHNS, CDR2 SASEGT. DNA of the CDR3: TGTGCCAGCGACCCAGCGGGAGTCTCAGATACGCAGTATTTT. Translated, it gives CASDPAGVSDTQYF.

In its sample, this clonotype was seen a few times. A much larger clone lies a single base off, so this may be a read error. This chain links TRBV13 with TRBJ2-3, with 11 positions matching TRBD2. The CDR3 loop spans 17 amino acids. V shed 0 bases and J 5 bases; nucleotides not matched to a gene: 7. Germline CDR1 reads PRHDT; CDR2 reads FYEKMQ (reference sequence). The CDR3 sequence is CASSLGGSGRARDTQYF. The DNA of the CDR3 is TGTGCCAGCAGCTTAGGAGGTAGCGGGAGGGCCCGAGATACGCAGTATTTT.

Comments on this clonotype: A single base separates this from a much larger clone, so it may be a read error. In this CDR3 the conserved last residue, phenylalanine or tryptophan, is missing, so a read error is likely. This CDR3 reads CASRWGSSGNQPQHL. In DNA form, the CDR3 reads TGTGCCAGCAGATGGGGATCTAGCGGCAATCAGCCCCAGCATCTT. The rearrangement joins TRBV6-6 to TRBJ1-5; no definite D call. The CDR3 spans 15 residues. V was shortened by 6 bases and J by 2 bases, with 14 bases between the two germline ends. Germline-derived CDR1 and CDR2 are MNHNY and SVGAGI (reference sequence).

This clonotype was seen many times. Here the CDR3 DNA reads TGTGCCAGCAGAGGCGGGTGGGATCAGCCCCAGCATTTT. This translates into CASRGGWDQPQHF. The chain joins TRBV12-3 or TRBV12-4 to TRBJ1-5; D is undetermined. V was trimmed by 6 bases and J by 5 bases, leaving 11 bases between them. The CDR3 totals 13 residues.